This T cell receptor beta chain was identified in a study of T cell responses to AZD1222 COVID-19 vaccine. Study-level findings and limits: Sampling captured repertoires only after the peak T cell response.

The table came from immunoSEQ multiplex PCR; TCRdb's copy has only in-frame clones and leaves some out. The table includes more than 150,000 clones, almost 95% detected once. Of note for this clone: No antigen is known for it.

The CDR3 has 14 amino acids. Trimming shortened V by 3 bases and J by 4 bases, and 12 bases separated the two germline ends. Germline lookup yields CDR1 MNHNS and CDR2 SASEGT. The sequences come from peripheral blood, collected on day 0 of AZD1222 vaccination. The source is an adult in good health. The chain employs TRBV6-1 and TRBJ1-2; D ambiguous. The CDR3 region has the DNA TGTGCCAGCAGTGATTCAGGACGGACCTATGGCTACACCTTC. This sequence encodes CASSDSGRTYGYTF.